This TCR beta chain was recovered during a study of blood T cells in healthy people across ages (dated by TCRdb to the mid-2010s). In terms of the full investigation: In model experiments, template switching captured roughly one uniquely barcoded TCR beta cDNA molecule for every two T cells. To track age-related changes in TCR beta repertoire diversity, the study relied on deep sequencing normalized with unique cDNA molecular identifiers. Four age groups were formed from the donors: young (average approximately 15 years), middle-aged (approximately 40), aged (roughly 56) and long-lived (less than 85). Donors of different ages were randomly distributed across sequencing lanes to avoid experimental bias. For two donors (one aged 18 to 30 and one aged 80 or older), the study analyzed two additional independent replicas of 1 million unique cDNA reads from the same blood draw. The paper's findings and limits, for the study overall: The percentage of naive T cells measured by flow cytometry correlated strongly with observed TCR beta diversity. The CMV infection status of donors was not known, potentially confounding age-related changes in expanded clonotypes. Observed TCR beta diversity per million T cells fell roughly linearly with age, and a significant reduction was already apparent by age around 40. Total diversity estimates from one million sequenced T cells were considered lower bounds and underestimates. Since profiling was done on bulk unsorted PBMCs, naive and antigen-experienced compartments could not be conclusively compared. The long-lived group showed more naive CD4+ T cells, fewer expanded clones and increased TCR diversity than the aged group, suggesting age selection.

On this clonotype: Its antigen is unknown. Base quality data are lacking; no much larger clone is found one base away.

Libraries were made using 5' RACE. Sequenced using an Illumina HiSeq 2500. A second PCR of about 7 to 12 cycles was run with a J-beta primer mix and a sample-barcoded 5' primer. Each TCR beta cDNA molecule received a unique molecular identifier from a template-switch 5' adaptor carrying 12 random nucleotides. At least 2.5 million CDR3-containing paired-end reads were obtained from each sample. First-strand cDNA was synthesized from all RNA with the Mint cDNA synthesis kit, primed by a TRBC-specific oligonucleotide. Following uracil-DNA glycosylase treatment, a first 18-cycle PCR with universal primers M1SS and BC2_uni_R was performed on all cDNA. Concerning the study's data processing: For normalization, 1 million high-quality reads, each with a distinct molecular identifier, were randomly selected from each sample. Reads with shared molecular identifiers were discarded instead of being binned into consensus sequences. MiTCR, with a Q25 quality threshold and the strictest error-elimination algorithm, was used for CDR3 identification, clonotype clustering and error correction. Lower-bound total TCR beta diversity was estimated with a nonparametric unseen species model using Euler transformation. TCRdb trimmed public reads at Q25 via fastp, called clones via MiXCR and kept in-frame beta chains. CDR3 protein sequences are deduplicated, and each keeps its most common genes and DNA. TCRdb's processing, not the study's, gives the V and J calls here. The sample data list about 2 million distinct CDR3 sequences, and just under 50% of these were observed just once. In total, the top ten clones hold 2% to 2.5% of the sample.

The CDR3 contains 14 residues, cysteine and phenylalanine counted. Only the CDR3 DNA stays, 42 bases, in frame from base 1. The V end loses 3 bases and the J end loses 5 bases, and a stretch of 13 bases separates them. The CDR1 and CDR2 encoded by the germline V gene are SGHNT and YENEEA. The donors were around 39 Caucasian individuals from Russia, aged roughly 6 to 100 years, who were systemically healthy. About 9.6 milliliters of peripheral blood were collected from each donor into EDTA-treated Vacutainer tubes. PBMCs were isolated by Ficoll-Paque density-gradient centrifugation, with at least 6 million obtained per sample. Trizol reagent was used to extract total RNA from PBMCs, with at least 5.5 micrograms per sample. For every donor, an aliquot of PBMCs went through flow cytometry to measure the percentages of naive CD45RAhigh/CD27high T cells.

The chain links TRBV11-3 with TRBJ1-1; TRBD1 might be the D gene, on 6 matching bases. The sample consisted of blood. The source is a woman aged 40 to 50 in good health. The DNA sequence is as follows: TGTGCCAGCAGCTTTGGGGGGCCCGGGACTGAAGCTTTCTTT. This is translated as CASSFGGPGTEAFF.